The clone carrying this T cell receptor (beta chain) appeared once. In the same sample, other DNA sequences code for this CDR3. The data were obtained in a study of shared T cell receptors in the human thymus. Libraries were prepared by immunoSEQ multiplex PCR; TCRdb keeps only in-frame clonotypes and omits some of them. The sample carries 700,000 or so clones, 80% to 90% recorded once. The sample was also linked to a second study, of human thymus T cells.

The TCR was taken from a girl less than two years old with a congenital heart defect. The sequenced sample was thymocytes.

The CDR3 loop reads CATRTGTDTQYF. The CDR3 DNA sequence: TGTGCCACTCGGACAGGCACAGATACGCAGTATTTT. The chain has TRBV27 and TRBJ2-3; maybe TRBD1 (6 bases). With 10 bases removed from V and 1 base from J, the gap between germline ends came to 9 bases. There are 12 residues in the CDR3. Germline V CDR1 and CDR2: MNHEY, SMNVEV (reference sequence).